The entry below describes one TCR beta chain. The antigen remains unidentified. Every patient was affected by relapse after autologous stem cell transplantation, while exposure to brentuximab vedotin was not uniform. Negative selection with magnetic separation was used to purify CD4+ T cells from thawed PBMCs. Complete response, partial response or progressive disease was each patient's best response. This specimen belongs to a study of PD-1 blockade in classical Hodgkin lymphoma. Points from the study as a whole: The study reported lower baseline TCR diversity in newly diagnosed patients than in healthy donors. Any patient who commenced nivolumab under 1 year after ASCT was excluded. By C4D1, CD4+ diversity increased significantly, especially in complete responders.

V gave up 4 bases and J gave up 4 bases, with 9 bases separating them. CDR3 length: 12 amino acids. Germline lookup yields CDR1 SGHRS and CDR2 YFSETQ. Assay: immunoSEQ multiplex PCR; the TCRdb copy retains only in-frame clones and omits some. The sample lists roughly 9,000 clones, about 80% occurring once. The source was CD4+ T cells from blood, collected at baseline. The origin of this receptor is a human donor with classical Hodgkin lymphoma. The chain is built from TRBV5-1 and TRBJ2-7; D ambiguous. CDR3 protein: CASSLTGYEQYF. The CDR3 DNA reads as TGCGCCAGCAGCCTCACTGGGTACGAGCAGTACTTC.